This T cell receptor beta chain is drawn from a study of OX40 agonist ivuxolimab in advanced cancers. Study-wide context: Cancers in dose escalation were hepatocellular, melanoma, renal cell and head and neck. Overall study findings and caveats: Also showing low normalized T-cell clonal expansion were some of the nonresponders.

Assay: immunoSEQ multiplex PCR; the TCRdb copy retains only in-frame clones and omits some. The repertoire has fewer than 75,000 clones, approximately 80% of them found once; the top ten carry 8.2%. This clone was seen more than once but under ten times. Its antigen is currently unknown. Patients were ineligible given autoimmune disease history or systemic immunosuppression. Sequences were derived from CD4+ or CD8+ T cells sorted from blood, sampled in a trial of the OX40 agonist ivuxolimab. The origin of this receptor is an adult with an advanced solid tumor such as melanoma, head and neck, liver or kidney cancer.

The DNA for the CDR3 is TGTGCCAGCAGCTTAGAGGCGCTAGCGAGTACAGATACGCAGTATTTT. As protein: CASSLEALASTDTQYF. The J gene is TRBJ2-3, the V gene TRBV11-2; the D gene is possibly TRBD2 (6 bases). CDR3 length: 16 amino acids. Germline CDR1 reads SGHAT; CDR2 reads FQNNGV. V lost 0 bases, J lost 3 bases, and 13 bases lay in between.